What follows are 27 T cell receptor beta chains derived from one specimen sequenced in a study of shared clonotypes between healthy human individuals. The table came from immunoSEQ multiplex PCR; TCRdb's copy has only in-frame clones and leaves some out. The sample yields fewer than 850,000 clones, just over 95% seen once. Selected positively for CCR7 and CD45RO-negative, naive CD8 cells excluded terminally differentiated effector memory CD45RA+ cells. Sequencing was performed on naive CD8+ T cells sorted from blood. The receptor source for this set is a man aged 25 to 40 in good health.

The genes are TRBV7-9 and TRBJ1-1; tentative D call: TRBD1 (6 bases). The germline V and J ends were trimmed by 5 bases and 0 bases, with 10 bases remaining between them. Germline CDR1 and CDR2: SEHNR and FQNEAQ (reference sequence). The CDR3 extends over 14 amino acids. The CDR3 spells CASSLGHLNTEAFF. The CDR3 bases are TGTGCCAGCAGCCTGGGACATTTGAACACTGAAGCTTTCTTT.

The CDR3 spells CASSPSTSGSSYNEQFF. The CDR3 DNA is TGTGCCAGCAGCCCCTCGACTAGCGGGAGCTCCTACAATGAGCAGTTCTTC. V gene TRBV7-6 combines with J gene TRBJ2-1; 12 nucleotides match TRBD2. This CDR3 contains 17 residues. CDR1 and CDR2 from the germline V gene are SGHVS and FNYEAQ. Unmatched junction bases numbered 5, after V lost 5 bases and J lost 0 bases.

This CDR3 reads CASSLTGSSYEQYF. Written as DNA, the CDR3 is TGTGCCAGCAGCTTAACAGGGTCCTCCTACGAGCAGTACTTC. V gene TRBV7-9 combines with J gene TRBJ2-7; D possibly corresponds to TRBD1 (6 bases). CDR3 length: 14 residues. Trimming left V 2 bases short and J 0 bases short, with 8 bases between. Germline V gene lookup returns CDR1 SEHNR and CDR2 FQNEAQ (reference sequence).

CDR3 nucleotides: TGTGCCAGTAGTATGACGGCCTACGAGCAGTACTTC. Amino acids: CASSMTAYEQYF. V and J are TRBV19 and TRBJ2-7; no clear D gene. The CDR3 loop spans 12 amino acids. Trimming removed 3 bases at V and 2 bases at J, with 5 bases between. The germline V gene has CDR1 LNHDA and CDR2 SQIVND (reference sequence). Together with reference TRBV19 and TRBJ2-7, the CDR3 gives the full variable domain: DGGITQSPKYLFRKEGQNVTLSCEQNLNHDAMYWYRQDPGQGLRLIYYSQIVNDFQKGDIAEGYSVSREKKESFPLTVTSAQKNPTAFYLCASSMTAYEQYFGPGTRLTVT.

This clone was seen a single time. The rearrangement links TRBV5-4 to TRBJ2-3; TRBD2 matches at 10 bases. Germline CDR1 SGHNT, CDR2 YYREEE (reference sequence). The J segment lost 1 base and the V segment lost 5 bases, leaving 10 bases of the junction unmatched. The CDR3 spans 17 residues. The CDR3 region has the DNA TGTGCCAGCAGACCCGGGGGAGCGGGAGGGCGCACAGATACGCAGTATTTT. Translated: CASRPGGAGGRTDTQYF.

CDR3 amino acids: CASSLADSLAKNIQYF. The CDR3 bases are TGTGCCAGCAGCTTAGCCGACAGTTTAGCCAAAAACATTCAGTACTTC. The rearrangement joins TRBV7-9 to TRBJ2-4; D possibly corresponds to TRBD1 (5 bases). Trimming took 0 bases from V and 0 from J, leaving 9 bases between them. Germline V gene lookup returns CDR1 SEHNR and CDR2 FQNEAQ (reference sequence). The CDR3 spans 16 residues.

V and J are TRBV11-2 and TRBJ2-1; the match to TRBD2 covers 9 bases. The CDR3 is 15 amino acids. V trimming: 5 bases; J trimming: 6 bases; junction bases outside the gene matches: 8. Germline CDR1 SGHAT, CDR2 FQNNGV. CDR3 protein: CASSPRVSGGNEQFF. CDR3 nucleotide sequence: TGTGCCAGCAGCCCTCGTGTTAGCGGGGGCAATGAGCAGTTCTTC.

On this clone: Relative to the germline gene, one junction end is altered; a read error may explain this. V and J are TRBV7-7 and TRBJ1-5; the D is unclear. Germline CDR1 reads SSHAT; CDR2 reads FNYEAQ (reference sequence). This CDR3 comprises 20 residues. The CDR3 coding sequence is TGTGCTAGCAGCTTAGGTCGGGGTCCGCCCCGGGTCTATAGCAATCAGCCCCAGCATTTT. As protein: CASSLGRGPPRVYSNQPQHF.

The chain combines TRBV19 with TRBJ2-7; D possibly uses TRBD1 or TRBD2 (5 bases each). The germline V gene encodes CDR1 LNHDA and CDR2 SQIVND (reference sequence). This CDR3 comprises 13 residues. Trimming removed 5 bases at V and 2 bases at J, with 10 bases between. The CDR3 nucleotides read TGTGCCAGTAGTTCTGTGGGGGCCTACGAGCAGTACTTC. Its protein product is CASSSVGAYEQYF.

V gene TRBV28 combines with J gene TRBJ2-2; D remains unclear. There are 15 residues in the CDR3. Germline V gene lookup returns CDR1 MDHEN and CDR2 SYDVKM. The V end was cut by 1 base, the J end by 4 bases, with 10 bases between. The CDR3 region is CASSLFSLSTGELFF. DNA for the CDR3: TGTGCCAGCAGTTTATTTAGCCTGAGCACCGGGGAGCTGTTTTTT.

V usage is TRBV7-6 and J usage is TRBJ2-1; 7 nucleotides match TRBD2. J lost 5 bases, V lost 4 bases, and 8 bases had no gene match. This CDR3 comprises 15 residues. Germline loops: CDR1 SGHVS, CDR2 FNYEAQ. This chain's CDR3 is CASSSISGKDNEQFF. DNA of the CDR3: TGTGCCAGCAGCTCCATCAGCGGGAAGGACAATGAGCAGTTCTTC.

This rearrangement joins TRBV7-8 to TRBJ2-3; 8 bases align to TRBD2. This CDR3 spans 17 amino acids. The V segment lost 5 bases and the J segment 6 bases; nucleotides outside the gene matches: 16. Germline CDR1 and CDR2: SGHVS and FQNEAQ. This CDR3 is CASSPSGTGGPGDTQYF. The CDR3 nucleotides read TGTGCCAGCAGCCCGTCCGGTACGGGAGGGCCGGGGGATACGCAGTATTTT. The variable domain in full, completed from reference TRBV7-8 and TRBJ2-3, reads GAGVSQSPRYKVAKRGQDVALRCDPISGHVSLFWYQQALGQGPEFLTYFQNEAQLDKSGLPSDRFFAERPEGSVSTLKIQRTQQEDSAVYLCASSPSGTGGPGDTQYFGPGTRLTVL.

The chain is built from TRBV27 and TRBJ2-7; D may be TRBD1 (5 bases). V lost 3 bases to trimming and J lost 4 bases, with 10 bases between them. This CDR3 is built from 13 residues. Germline CDR1 reads MNHEY; CDR2 reads SMNVEV (reference sequence). In nucleotides, the CDR3 is TGTGCCAGCAGTTTTAACCCAGGGTACGAGCAGTACTTC. Translating gives CASSFNPGYEQYF.

V usage is TRBV10-3 and J usage is TRBJ1-1, with D possibly TRBD1 on 6 matching bases. Germline V gene sequence: CDR1 ENHRY, CDR2 SYGVKD. V was trimmed by 0 bases and J by 5 bases, leaving 19 bases between them. This CDR3 contains 17 residues. The CDR3 here is CAISESRGRGGGTEAFF. The CDR3 DNA is TGTGCCATCAGTGAGTCAAGGGGCAGGGGAGGAGGTACTGAAGCTTTCTTT.

V is TRBV29-1 and J is TRBJ2-7, with no clear D. V was shortened by 7 bases and J by 0 bases, with 16 bases between the two germline ends. Per the germline V gene, CDR1 is SQVTM and CDR2 is ANQGSEA. The length of the CDR3 is 14 residues. Here the CDR3 reads CSAAGRKNSYEQYF. DNA for the CDR3: TGCAGCGCCGCCGGGCGGAAAAACTCCTACGAGCAGTACTTC.

V usage is TRBV28 and J usage is TRBJ2-7; D is unresolved. The CDR3 loop spans 13 amino acids. Trimming shortened V by 6 bases and J by 4 bases, and 13 bases separated the two germline ends. CDR1 and CDR2 (germline): MDHEN, SYDVKM. The CDR3 DNA follows: TGTGCCAGCAGCCCCATGTCAGAATACGAGCAGTACTTC. Protein: CASSPMSEYEQYF.

CDR3: CATSRETVGQETQYF. In DNA, the CDR3 is TGTGCCACCAGCAGAGAGACAGTCGGCCAAGAGACCCAGTACTTC. The V and J genes are TRBV15 and TRBJ2-5, with a weak D call TRBD1 (5 bases). The CDR3 contains 15 residues. Trimming removed 0 bases at V and 1 base at J, with 9 bases between. Germline V lookup: CDR1 LNHNV, CDR2 YYDKDF (reference sequence).

The chain uses TRBV5-1 and TRBJ2-1; D gene ambiguous. This CDR3 spans 15 amino acids. Germline-derived CDR1 and CDR2 are SGHRS and YFSETQ. The V end was cut by 0 bases, the J end by 3 bases, with 10 bases between. Here the CDR3 reads CASSLEAANYNEQFF. The CDR3 DNA is TGCGCCAGCAGCTTGGAAGCCGCCAACTACAATGAGCAGTTCTTC.

The chain uses TRBV7-6 and TRBJ2-7; 14 nucleotides line up with TRBD2. The V gene end was trimmed by 5 bases and the J gene end by 4 bases; junction bases not matched to a gene: 7. CDR1 is SGHVS and CDR2 is FNYEAQ in the germline V gene. The CDR3 length is 16 residues. This CDR3 is CASSGAGTSGGYEQYF. The CDR3, as DNA: TGTGCCAGCAGCGGAGCCGGGACTAGCGGGGGTTACGAGCAGTACTTC. Full variable domain (remainder filled in from reference TRBV7-6 and TRBJ2-7): GAGVSQSPRYKVTKRGQDVALRCDPISGHVSLYWYRQALGQGPEFLTYFNYEAQQDKSGLPNDRFSAERPEGSISTLTIQRTEQRDSAMYRCASSGAGTSGGYEQYFGPGTRLTVT.

V usage is TRBV29-1 and J usage is TRBJ2-5, with D possibly matching TRBD1 (5 bases). The CDR3 is 13 residues long. The V and J ends lost 7 bases and 5 bases respectively, with 17 bases between them. Germline CDR1 is SQVTM and CDR2 is ANQGSEA. The CDR3 spells CSADSGMDETQYF. CDR3 sequence (DNA): TGCAGCGCCGACTCAGGGATGGACGAGACCCAGTACTTC.

This clone was recorded once. The chain links TRBV27 to TRBJ2-7, with D hard to call. V lost 6 bases, J lost 3 bases, and 15 bases lay in between. This CDR3 is 14 amino acids long. CDR1 and CDR2 (germline): MNHEY, SMNVEV (reference sequence). DNA of the CDR3: TGTGCCAGCAGCCGTGACCGAATCAGCTACGAGCAGTACTTC. This gives the protein CASSRDRISYEQYF.

The rearrangement joins TRBV5-3 to TRBJ1-1; the D is unclear. TRBV5-3 is flagged as an ORF with uncertain function. CDR3 length: 14 amino acids. The V end was cut by 0 bases, the J end by 0 bases, with 6 bases between. The CDR3 sequence: CARSLGRLNTEAFF. CDR3 in DNA: TGTGCCAGAAGCTTGGGACGTTTGAACACTGAAGCTTTCTTT.

J is TRBJ2-2 and V is TRBV29-1, with 7 nucleotides matching TRBD2. The V gene's germline CDR1 is SQVTM and CDR2 ANQGSEA. V gave up 3 bases and J gave up 6 bases; unmatched junction bases: 1. There are 12 residues in the CDR3. CDR3 protein: CSVDRGAGELFF. The CDR3 DNA is TGCAGCGTTGACCGGGGGGCCGGGGAGCTGTTTTTT.

V gene TRBV9 combines with J gene TRBJ1-2, with D perhaps TRBD1 (5 bases). V gave up 5 bases and J gave up 3 bases, with 11 bases separating them. This CDR3 has 13 amino acids. The germline CDR1 and CDR2 sequences are SGDLS and YYNGEE. CDR3 protein: CASRGGHDYGYTF. DNA of the CDR3: TGTGCCAGCAGGGGAGGACACGACTATGGCTACACCTTC.

The V and J genes are TRBV15 and TRBJ2-1; 7 bases align to TRBD2. V dropped 3 bases and J dropped 0; count of bases not matched to a gene: 5. CDR3 size: 16 residues. Germline V gene data show CDR1 as LNHNV and CDR2 as YYDKDF (reference sequence). The CDR3, as DNA: TGTGCCACCAGCAGCCGGGGAGGGAGCTCCTACAATGAGCAGTTCTTC. Protein: CATSSRGGSSYNEQFF.

The rearrangement uses TRBV28 and TRBJ2-3, with D unclear. The germline V and J ends were trimmed by 3 bases and 4 bases, with 8 bases remaining between them. Germline V gene data show CDR1 as MDHEN and CDR2 as SYDVKM. The CDR3 covers 13 residues. CDR3 region: CASSFFQADTQYF. The CDR3 region has the DNA TGTGCCAGCAGTTTCTTCCAGGCAGATACGCAGTATTTT.

The rearrangement uses TRBV7-2 and TRBJ2-1; the D is unclear. Trimming took off 2 bases at V and 0 bases at J, with 14 bases between the two ends. The CDR3 spans 17 residues. The V gene's germline CDR1 is SGHTA and CDR2 FQGNSA. The CDR3 nucleotides are TGTGCCAGCAGCTTATATGTTACCCTGAGCTCCTACAATGAGCAGTTCTTC. Translation gives CASSLYVTLSSYNEQFF.